Below are 8 T cell receptor beta chains sequenced from a single sample in a study of T cells in Graves' hyperthyroidism and ophthalmopathy. RNA transcripts were the template for amplifying TCR beta CDR3 regions. The primer set for the first-round RT-PCR of the TCR CDR3 was HTBI. TCRdb fed the multiplex PCR reads into MiXCR, producing one record per CDR3 protein. The data show around 600,000 distinct CDR3 sequences, 45% seen once. Input material: peripheral blood or thyroid tissue (not recorded which). The receptors stem from an adult man with Graves' disease, either hyperthyroidism or ophthalmopathy (not recorded which).

This chain uses TRBV14 with TRBJ1-1, with TRBD1 matching 7 bases. This CDR3 spans 16 amino acids. V trimming: 3 bases; J trimming: 1 base; junction bases outside the gene matches: 8. Per germline, CDR1 SGHDN and CDR2 FVKESK. The CDR3 region has the DNA TGTGCCAGCAGCCACCCCGGTCAGGGGGAGAACACTGAAGCTTTCTTT. Translated: CASSHPGQGENTEAFF.

This clonotype was recorded many times. The chain carries TRBV2 and TRBJ1-2, with TRBD1 as a possible D gene (5 bases). CDR1 is SNHLY and CDR2 is FYNNEI in the germline V gene. The V end lost 7 bases, the J end lost 4 bases, and 16 bases lay between the germline ends. The CDR3 has 14 residues. The CDR3 nucleotides are TGTGCCAGCACCGAGGCGGGACGGAGCTATGGCTACACCTTC. As protein: CASTEAGRSYGYTF. Combining the CDR3 with reference TRBV2 and TRBJ1-2 gives the whole variable domain EPEVTQTPSHQVTQMGQEVILRCVPISNHLYFYWYRQILGQKVEFLVSFYNNEISEKSEIFDDQFSVERPDGSNFTLKIRSTKLEDSAMYFCASTEAGRSYGYTFGSGTRLTVV.

This clonotype was detected many times. This chain connects TRBV7-9 to TRBJ1-4; the D is unclear. Germline loops: CDR1 SEHNR, CDR2 FQNEAQ (reference sequence). This CDR3 comprises 13 residues. Trimming stripped 5 bases from V and 12 bases from J, with 16 bases between. The CDR3 DNA reads TGTGCCAGCAGCGGTCCCGGCGTGATGGAACTGTTTTTT. Its translation is CASSGPGVMELFF.

The V call is TRBV7-6, the J call TRBJ2-7; 8 nucleotides align to TRBD1. The CDR3 spans 16 residues. Per the germline V gene, CDR1 is SGHVS and CDR2 is FNYEAQ. The J segment lost 0 bases and the V segment lost 5 bases, leaving 9 bases of the junction unmatched. The CDR3 loop reads CASSPGADRASYEQYF. The CDR3, as DNA: TGTGCCAGCAGCCCCGGTGCGGACAGGGCCTCCTACGAGCAGTACTTC.

CDR3 region: CASSGQAGGTEAFF. CDR3 nucleotide sequence: TGTGCCAGCAGCGGACAAGCAGGGGGCACTGAAGCTTTCTTT. V and J are TRBV25-1 and TRBJ1-1, with 7 bases lining up with TRBD1. Germline V lookup: CDR1 MGHDK, CDR2 SYGVNS. Trimming removed 6 bases from V and 4 bases from J; junction bases left unmatched: 8. The CDR3 covers 14 residues.

The J gene is TRBJ1-1, the V gene TRBV7-9; no reliable D call. V was shortened by 6 bases and J by 1 base, with 9 bases between the two germline ends. The germline CDR1 and CDR2 sequences are SEHNR and FQNEAQ (reference sequence). The CDR3 length is 13 residues. This CDR3 reads CASSPWGNTEAFF. CDR3 DNA sequence: TGTGCCAGCAGTCCGTGGGGGAACACTGAAGCTTTCTTT. Full variable domain (remainder filled in from reference TRBV7-9 and TRBJ1-1): DTGVSQNPRHKITKRGQNVTFRCDPISEHNRLYWYRQTLGQGPEFLTYFQNEAQLEKSRLLSDRFSAERPKGSFSTLEIQRTEQGDSAMYLCASSPWGNTEAFFGQGTRLTVV.

The chain employs TRBV15 and TRBJ2-2; 8 bases align to TRBD2. The V gene end was trimmed by 4 bases and the J gene end by 6 bases; junction bases not matched to a gene: 7. The germline CDR1 and CDR2 sequences are LNHNV and YYDKDF (reference sequence). The CDR3 runs 15 residues. CDR3 residues: CATSNPRAGAGELFF. CDR3 bases: TGTGCCACCAGCAACCCCAGAGCGGGGGCCGGGGAGCTGTTTTTT.

This clonotype has only a few counts. The chain has TRBV20-1 and TRBJ1-1; D is unclear. Germline V gives CDR1 DFQATT, CDR2 SNEGSKA (reference sequence). The V and J ends lost 5 bases and 4 bases respectively, with 11 bases between them. The CDR3 extends over 12 amino acids. The CDR3 coding sequence is TGCAGTGCTTCGGTCCCCTTCACTGAAGCTTTCTTT. Translating gives CSASVPFTEAFF.